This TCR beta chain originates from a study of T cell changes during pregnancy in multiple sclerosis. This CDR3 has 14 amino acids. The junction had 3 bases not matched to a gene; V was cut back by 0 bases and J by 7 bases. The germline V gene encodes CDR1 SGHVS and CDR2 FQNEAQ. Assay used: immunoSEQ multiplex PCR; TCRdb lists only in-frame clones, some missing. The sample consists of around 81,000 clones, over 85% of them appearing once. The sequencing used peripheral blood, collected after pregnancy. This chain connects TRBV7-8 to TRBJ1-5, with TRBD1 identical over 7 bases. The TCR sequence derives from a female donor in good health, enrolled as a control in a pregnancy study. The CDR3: CASSLAQGGQPQHF. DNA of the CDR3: TGTGCCAGCAGCTTAGCGCAGGGGGGACAGCCCCAGCATTTT.